The sequence of this TCR beta chain was determined in a study of naive and memory T cell subsets. Whole-study results and caveats: Over 90% of naive TCR sequences appeared only once, unlike memory subsets. There was no ground truth to check naive and memory subset results.

As to this clonotype: Its cognate antigen is unknown.

Two oligonucleotides, mixed equimolar, formed the beta constant-region primer covering TRBC1 and TRBC2. Ligated cDNA was amplified by four rounds of PCR with nested alpha and beta constant-region primers and SP2. From the UMI-ligation and nested PCR reads, TCRdb called clonotypes with MiXCR, one entry per CDR3 protein. The repertoire has just over 80,000 distinct CDR3 sequences, about 10% of them found once; the top ten carry about 1.2%. Cells stained for CD3, CD4, CD8, CD45RA and CD27 were sorted into four subsets. This clonotype was obtained from a human donor in good health. Sequencing was carried out using naive CD8+ T cells from blood.

The CDR3 region is CAISESGLAGYEQYF. The CDR3 DNA is TGTGCCATCAGTGAGTCGGGACTAGCGGGATACGAGCAGTACTTC. The chain couples TRBV10-3 to TRBJ2-7, with 13 bases that match TRBD2. The CDR3 is 15 residues long. J was trimmed by 4 bases and V by 0 bases; bases with no gene match: 0. In germline, CDR1 is ENHRY, CDR2 SYGVKD.